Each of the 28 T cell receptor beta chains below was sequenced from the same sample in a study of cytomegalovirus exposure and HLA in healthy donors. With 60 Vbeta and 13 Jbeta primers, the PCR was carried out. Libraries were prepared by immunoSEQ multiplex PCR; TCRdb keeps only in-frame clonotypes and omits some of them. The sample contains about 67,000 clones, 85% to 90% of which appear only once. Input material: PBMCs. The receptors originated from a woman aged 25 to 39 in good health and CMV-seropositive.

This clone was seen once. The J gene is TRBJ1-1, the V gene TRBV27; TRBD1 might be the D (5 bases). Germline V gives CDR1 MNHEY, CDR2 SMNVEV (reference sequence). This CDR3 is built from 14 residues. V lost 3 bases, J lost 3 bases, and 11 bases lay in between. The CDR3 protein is CASSFRVRDTEAFF. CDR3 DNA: TGTGCCAGCAGTTTCAGGGTAAGGGACACTGAAGCTTTCTTT.

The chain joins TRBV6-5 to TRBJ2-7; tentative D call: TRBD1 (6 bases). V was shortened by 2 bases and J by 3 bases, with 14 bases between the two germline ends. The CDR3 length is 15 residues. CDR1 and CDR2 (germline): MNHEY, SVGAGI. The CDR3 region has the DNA TGTGCCAGCAGTTACAGTGAAGGGGGTCACTACGAGCAGTACTTC. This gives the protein CASSYSEGGHYEQYF.

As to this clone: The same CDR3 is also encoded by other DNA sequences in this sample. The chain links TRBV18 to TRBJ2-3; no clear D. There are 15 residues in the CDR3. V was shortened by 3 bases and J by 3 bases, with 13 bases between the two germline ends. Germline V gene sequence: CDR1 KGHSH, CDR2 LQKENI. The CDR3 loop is CASSPPSIGTDTQYF. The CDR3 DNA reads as TGTGCCAGCTCACCCCCCTCCATCGGTACAGATACGCAGTATTTT. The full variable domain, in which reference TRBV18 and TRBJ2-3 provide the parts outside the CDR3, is NAGVMQNPRHLVRRRGQEARLRCSPMKGHSHVYWYRQLPEEGLKFMVYLQKENIIDESGMPKERFSAEFPKEGPSILRIQQVVRGDSAAYFCASSPPSIGTDTQYFGPGTRLTVL.

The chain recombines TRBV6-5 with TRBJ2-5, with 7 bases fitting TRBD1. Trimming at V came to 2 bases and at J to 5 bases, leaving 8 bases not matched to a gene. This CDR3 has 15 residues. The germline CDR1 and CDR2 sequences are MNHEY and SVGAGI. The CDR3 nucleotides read TGTGCCAGCAGTTACGTTACAGGGGTGCGGGAGACCCAGTACTTC. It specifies CASSYVTGVRETQYF.

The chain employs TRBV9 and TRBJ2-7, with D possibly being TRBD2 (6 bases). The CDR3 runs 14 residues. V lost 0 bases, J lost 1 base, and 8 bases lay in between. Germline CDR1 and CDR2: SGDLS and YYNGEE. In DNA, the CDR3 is TGTGCCAGCAGCGTAGGGGGGGAATCCTACGAGCAGTACTTC. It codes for CASSVGGESYEQYF.

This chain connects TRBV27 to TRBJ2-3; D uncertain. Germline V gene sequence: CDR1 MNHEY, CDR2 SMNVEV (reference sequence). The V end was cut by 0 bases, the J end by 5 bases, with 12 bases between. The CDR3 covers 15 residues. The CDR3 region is CASSLSEPSLDTQYF. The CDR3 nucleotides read TGTGCCAGCAGTTTATCGGAGCCTTCCTTAGATACGCAGTATTTT.

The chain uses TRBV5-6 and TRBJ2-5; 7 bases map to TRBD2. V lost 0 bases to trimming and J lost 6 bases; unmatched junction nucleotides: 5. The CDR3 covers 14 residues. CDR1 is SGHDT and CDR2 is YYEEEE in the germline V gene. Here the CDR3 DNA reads TGTGCCAGCAGCTTGGATAGGGAGGGAAAGACCCAGTACTTC. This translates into CASSLDREGKTQYF.

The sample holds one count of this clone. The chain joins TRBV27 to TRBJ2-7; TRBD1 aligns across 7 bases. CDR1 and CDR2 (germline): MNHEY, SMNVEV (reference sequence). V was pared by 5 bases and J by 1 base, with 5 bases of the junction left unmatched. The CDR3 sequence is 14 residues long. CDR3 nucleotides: TGTGCCAGCAGTCGGACAGGTCTTTCCTACGAGCAGTACTTC. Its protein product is CASSRTGLSYEQYF.

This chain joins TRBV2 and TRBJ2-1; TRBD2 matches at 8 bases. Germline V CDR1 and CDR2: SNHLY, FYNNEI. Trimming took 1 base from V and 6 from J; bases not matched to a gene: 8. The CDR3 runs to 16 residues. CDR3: CASSEGLLADSNEQFF. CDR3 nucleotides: TGTGCCAGCAGTGAAGGGCTACTAGCGGACTCCAATGAGCAGTTCTTC.

The CDR3 region has the DNA TGTGCCAGTAGTAGGACAGGGGAGGAGGAGCTGTTTTTT. Translation gives CASSRTGEEELFF. The chain couples TRBV19 to TRBJ1-4, with TRBD1 matching over 9 bases. The J call could be wrong; TRBJ2-2 is a better fit for the DNA end. The CDR3 runs to 13 residues. The germline V gene has CDR1 LNHDA and CDR2 SQIVND (reference sequence).

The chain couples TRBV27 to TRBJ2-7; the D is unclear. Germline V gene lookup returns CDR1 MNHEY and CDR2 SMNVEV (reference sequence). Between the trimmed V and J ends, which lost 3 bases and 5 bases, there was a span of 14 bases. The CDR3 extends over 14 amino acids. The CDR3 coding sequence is TGTGCCAGCAGTTTTCTCCCCCGCCCGGACGAGCAGTACTTC. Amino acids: CASSFLPRPDEQYF.

For the CDR3, the DNA is TGTGCCAGCAGTTCAAACAGGGTATCCTACAATGAGCAGTTCTTC. Residues: CASSSNRVSYNEQFF. This chain uses TRBV7-8 with TRBJ2-1; D might be TRBD1 (6 bases). Germline CDR1 reads SGHVS; CDR2 reads FQNEAQ. The CDR3 has 15 amino acids. Between the trimmed V and J ends, which lost 6 bases and 1 base, there was a span of 13 bases.

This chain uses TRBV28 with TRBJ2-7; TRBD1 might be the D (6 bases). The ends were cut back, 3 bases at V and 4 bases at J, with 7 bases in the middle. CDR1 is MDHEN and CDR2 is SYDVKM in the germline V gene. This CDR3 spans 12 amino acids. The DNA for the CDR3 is TGTGCCAGCAGTTTTAGGGGGTACGAGCAGTACTTC. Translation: CASSFRGYEQYF.

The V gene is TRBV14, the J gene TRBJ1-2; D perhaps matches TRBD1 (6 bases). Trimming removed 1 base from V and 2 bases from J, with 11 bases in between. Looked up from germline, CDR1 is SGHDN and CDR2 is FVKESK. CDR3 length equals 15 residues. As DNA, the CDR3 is TGTGCCAGCAGCCAAGCCGGACAGAGCAACTATGGCTACACCTTC. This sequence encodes CASSQAGQSNYGYTF.

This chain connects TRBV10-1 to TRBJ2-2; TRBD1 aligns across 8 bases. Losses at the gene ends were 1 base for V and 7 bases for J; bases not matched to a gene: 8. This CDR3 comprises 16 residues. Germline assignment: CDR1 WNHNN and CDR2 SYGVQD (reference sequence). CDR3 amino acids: CASSELGQGAFGELFF. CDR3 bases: TGCGCCAGCAGTGAGTTAGGCCAGGGGGCTTTCGGGGAGCTGTTTTTT.

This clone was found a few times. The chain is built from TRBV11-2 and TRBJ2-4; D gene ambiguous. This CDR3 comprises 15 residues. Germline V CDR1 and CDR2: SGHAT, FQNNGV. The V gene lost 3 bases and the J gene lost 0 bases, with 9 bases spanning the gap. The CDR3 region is CASSLVVGAKNIQYF. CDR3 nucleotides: TGTGCCAGCAGCTTGGTAGTCGGAGCCAAAAACATTCAGTACTTC.

The CDR3 sequence is CASSPLYEQYF. CDR3 in DNA: TGTGCCAGCAGCCCTCTCTACGAGCAGTACTTC. V usage is TRBV7-9 and J usage is TRBJ2-7; D gene ambiguous. The germline CDR1 and CDR2 sequences are SEHNR and FQNEAQ (reference sequence). V was pared by 5 bases and J by 3 bases, with 5 bases between. The CDR3 is 11 amino acids.

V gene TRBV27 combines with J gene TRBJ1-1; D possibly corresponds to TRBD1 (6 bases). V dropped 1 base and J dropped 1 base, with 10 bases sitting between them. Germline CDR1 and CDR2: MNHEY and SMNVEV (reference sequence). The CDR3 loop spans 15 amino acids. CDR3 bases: TGTGCCAGCAGTTTATTCGGCAGGGGGAACACTGAAGCTTTCTTT. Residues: CASSLFGRGNTEAFF.

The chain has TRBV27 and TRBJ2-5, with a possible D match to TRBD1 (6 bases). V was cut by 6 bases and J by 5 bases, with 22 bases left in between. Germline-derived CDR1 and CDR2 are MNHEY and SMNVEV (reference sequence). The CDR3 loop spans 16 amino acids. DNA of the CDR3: TGTGCCAGCAGGCCGCCTGGACAGCCTAGGCCGGAGACCCAGTACTTC. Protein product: CASRPPGQPRPETQYF.

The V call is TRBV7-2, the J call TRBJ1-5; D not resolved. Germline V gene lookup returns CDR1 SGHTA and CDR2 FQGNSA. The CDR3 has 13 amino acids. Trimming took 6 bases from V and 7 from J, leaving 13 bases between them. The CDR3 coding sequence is TGTGCCAGCAGTCCACCGGGATGGCAGCCCCAGCATTTT. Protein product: CASSPPGWQPQHF. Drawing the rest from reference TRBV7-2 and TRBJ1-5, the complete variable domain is GAGVSQSPSNKVTEKGKDVELRCDPISGHTALYWYRQSLGQGLEFLIYFQGNSAPDKSGLPSDRFSAERTGGSVSTLTIQRTQQEDSAVYLCASSPPGWQPQHFGDGTRLSIL.

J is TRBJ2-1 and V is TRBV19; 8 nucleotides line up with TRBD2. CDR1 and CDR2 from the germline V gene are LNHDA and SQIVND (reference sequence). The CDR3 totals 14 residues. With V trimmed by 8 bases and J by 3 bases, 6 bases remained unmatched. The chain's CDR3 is CASRPTSDYNEQFF. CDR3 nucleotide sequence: TGTGCCAGTCGCCCGACTAGCGACTACAATGAGCAGTTCTTC.

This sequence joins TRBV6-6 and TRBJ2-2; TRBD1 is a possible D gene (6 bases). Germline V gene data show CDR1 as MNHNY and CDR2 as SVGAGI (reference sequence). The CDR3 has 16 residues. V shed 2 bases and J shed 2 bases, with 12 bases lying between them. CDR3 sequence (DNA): TGTGCCAGCAGTTACCTTCCGGGACAAAACACCGGGGAGCTGTTTTTT. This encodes CASSYLPGQNTGELFF.

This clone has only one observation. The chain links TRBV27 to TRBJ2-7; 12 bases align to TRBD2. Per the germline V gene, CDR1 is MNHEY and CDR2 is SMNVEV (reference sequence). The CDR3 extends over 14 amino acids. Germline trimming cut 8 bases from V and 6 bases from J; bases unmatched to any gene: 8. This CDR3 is CASGRLAGDFEQYF. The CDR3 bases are TGTGCCAGCGGGAGACTAGCGGGAGACTTCGAGCAGTACTTC.

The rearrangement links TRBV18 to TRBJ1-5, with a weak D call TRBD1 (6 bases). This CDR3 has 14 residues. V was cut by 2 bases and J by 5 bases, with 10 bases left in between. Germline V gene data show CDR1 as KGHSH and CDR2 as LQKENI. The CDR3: CASSPTGIDQPQHF. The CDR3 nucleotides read TGTGCCAGCTCACCAACAGGGATTGATCAGCCCCAGCATTTT.

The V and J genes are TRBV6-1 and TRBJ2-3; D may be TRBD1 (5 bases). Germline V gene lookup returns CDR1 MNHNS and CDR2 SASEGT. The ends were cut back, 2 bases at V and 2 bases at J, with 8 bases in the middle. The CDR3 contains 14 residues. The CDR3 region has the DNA TGTGCCAGCAGTGAAAGGACACACACAGATACGCAGTATTTT. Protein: CASSERTHTDTQYF.

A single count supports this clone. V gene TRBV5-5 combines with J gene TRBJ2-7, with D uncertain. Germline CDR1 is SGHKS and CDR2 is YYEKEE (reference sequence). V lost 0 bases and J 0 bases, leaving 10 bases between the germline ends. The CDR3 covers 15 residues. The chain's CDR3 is CASSLVGVDSYEQYF. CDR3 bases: TGTGCCAGCAGCTTGGTCGGAGTGGACTCCTACGAGCAGTACTTC. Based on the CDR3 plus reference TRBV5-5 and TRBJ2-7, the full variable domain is DAGVTQSPTHLIKTRGQQVTLRCSPISGHKSVSWYQQVLGQGPQFIFQYYEKEERGRGNFPDRFSARQFPNYSSELNVNALLLGDSALYLCASSLVGVDSYEQYFGPGTRLTVT.

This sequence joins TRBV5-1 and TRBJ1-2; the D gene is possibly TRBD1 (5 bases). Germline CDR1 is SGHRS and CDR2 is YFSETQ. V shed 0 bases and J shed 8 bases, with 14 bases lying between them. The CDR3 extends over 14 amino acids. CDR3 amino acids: CASSLEGQGLGYTF. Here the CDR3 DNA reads TGCGCCAGCAGCTTGGAGGGGCAGGGTCTCGGCTACACCTTC.

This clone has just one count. This CDR3 reads CASSPTGSGANVLTF. The CDR3 DNA sequence: TGTGCCAGCAGTCCCACAGGGTCTGGGGCCAACGTCCTGACTTTC. The V call is TRBV27, the J call TRBJ2-6; D is possibly TRBD1 (6 bases). The CDR3 length is 15 residues. Germline V gene data show CDR1 as MNHEY and CDR2 as SMNVEV (reference sequence). Trimming pared 5 bases from V and 1 base from J, leaving 9 bases between.